Below, one TCR beta chain is given with its context. The data derive from a study of OX40 agonist ivuxolimab in advanced cancers. Looked up from germline, CDR1 is SNHLY and CDR2 is FYNNEI. Trimming removed 10 bases from V and 5 bases from J, with 11 bases in between. The CDR3 totals 11 residues. The assay was immunoSEQ multiplex PCR, and TCRdb's table has in-frame clones only and misses some. The sample gives more than 65,000 clones, around 92% of which show up once; less than 10% is in the top ten. The source material was CD4+ or CD8+ T cells sorted from blood, sampled in a trial of the OX40 agonist ivuxolimab. This chain links TRBV2 with TRBJ2-5; D is unresolved. The receptor's source is an adult with an advanced solid tumor such as melanoma, head and neck, liver or kidney cancer. The CDR3 is CAMWGGETQYF. The CDR3 bases are TGTGCCATGTGGGGTGGGGAGACCCAGTACTTC.